One and the same sample provided the 15 T cell receptor beta chains below, sequenced in a study of shared clonotypes between healthy human individuals. Libraries were prepared by immunoSEQ multiplex PCR; TCRdb keeps only in-frame clonotypes and omits some of them. The sample has about 2 million clones, just under 95% seen once. Naive CD8 populations comprised CD45RO-negative cells positively selected for CCR7, excluding terminally differentiated effector memory CD45RA+ cells. The sequenced material came from naive CD8+ T cells sorted from blood. The origin of the receptors is a man aged 18 to 29 in good health.

The chain links TRBV30 to TRBJ2-1; D is perhaps TRBD1 or TRBD2 (5 bases each). Deletions cut 5 bases from V and 0 bases from J, with 11 bases between. CDR1 and CDR2 from the germline V gene are GTSNPN and SVGIG (reference sequence). The CDR3 spans 14 residues. CDR3 nucleotide sequence: TGTGCCTGGGCGCTGGGGGACTCCTACAATGAGCAGTTCTTC. Amino acid sequence: CAWALGDSYNEQFF.

V and J are TRBV7-3 and TRBJ2-2; no definite D call. The germline V gene has CDR1 SGHTA and CDR2 FQGTGA. Trimming shortened V by 1 base and J by 5 bases, and 8 bases separated the two germline ends. This CDR3 is 14 amino acids long. CDR3 nucleotides: TGTGCCAGCAGCTTAATGAAGGGTACCGGGGAGCTGTTTTTT. As protein: CASSLMKGTGELFF.

CDR3 sequence: CATSSRTVGNTIYF. The CDR3 bases are TGTGCCACCAGCAGTAGGACGGTTGGAAACACCATATATTTT. The rearrangement links TRBV15 to TRBJ1-3; D remains unclear. CDR1 is LNHNV, CDR2 YYDKDF, per germline (reference sequence). Trimming removed 3 bases at V and 3 bases at J, with 9 bases between. The CDR3 is 14 residues long.

The chain couples TRBV2 to TRBJ2-3, with D possibly matching TRBD1 (6 bases). V was pared by 4 bases and J by 2 bases, with 16 bases between. The CDR3 has 16 amino acids. Germline V gene data show CDR1 as SNHLY and CDR2 as FYNNEI. In DNA form, the CDR3 reads TGTGCCAGCAGTGCTGAATCGACAGGCTACACAGATACGCAGTATTTT. Translating gives CASSAESTGYTDTQYF.

The V and J genes are TRBV30 and TRBJ1-2, with TRBD1 as a possible D gene (5 bases). In germline, CDR1 is GTSNPN, CDR2 SVGIG (reference sequence). CDR3 length equals 13 residues. CDR3 nucleotides: TGTGCTTACGAAGGGGAGAGGGGCTATGGCTACACCTTC. Protein product: CAYEGERGYGYTF.

This rearrangement joins TRBV28 to TRBJ2-1, with unresolved D. CDR1 and CDR2 (germline): MDHEN, SYDVKM. The CDR3 covers 14 residues. Deletions cut 1 base from V and 9 bases from J, with 13 bases between. The chain's CDR3 is CASSLLGLGFEQFF. The CDR3 DNA reads TGTGCCAGCAGTTTATTAGGTCTAGGGTTTGAGCAGTTCTTC.

Comments on this clone: Other nucleotide sequences in the sample specify the same CDR3. The rearrangement links TRBV10-3 to TRBJ1-2, with D perhaps TRBD1 (6 bases). Germline CDR1 reads ENHRY; CDR2 reads SYGVKD. The CDR3 runs to 13 residues. V lost 3 bases to trimming and J lost 6 bases, with 11 bases between them. CDR3 loop: CAISDGGGDGYTF. DNA for the CDR3: TGTGCCATCAGTGATGGGGGGGGCGATGGCTACACCTTC.

This clone was seen just once. The same CDR3 arises from other DNA sequences in this sample as well. This sequence joins TRBV6-1 and TRBJ1-2; D possibly corresponds to TRBD1 (5 bases). V was shortened by 2 bases and J by 5 bases, with 9 bases between the two germline ends. This CDR3 is 13 amino acids long. Germline CDR1 and CDR2: MNHNS and SASEGT. The CDR3 region is CASSERGSYGYTF. CDR3 DNA sequence: TGTGCCAGCAGTGAAAGGGGAAGTTATGGCTACACCTTC.

The chain links TRBV9 to TRBJ2-1, with a possible D match to TRBD1 (5 bases). Per germline, CDR1 SGDLS and CDR2 YYNGEE. The CDR3 length is 13 residues. V was shortened by 2 bases and J by 10 bases, with 13 bases between the two germline ends. The CDR3 here is CASSVGLVREQFF. For the CDR3, the DNA is TGTGCCAGCAGCGTGGGGCTAGTAAGGGAGCAGTTCTTC.

This chain links TRBV6-5 with TRBJ2-6, with D hard to call. Trimming cost V 2 bases and J 2 bases, with 10 bases left between them. The V gene's germline CDR1 is MNHEY and CDR2 SVGAGI. The CDR3 covers 16 residues. The DNA of the CDR3 is TGTGCCAGCAGTTACAACGGCCCGACTGGGGCCAACGTCCTGACTTTC. Its translation is CASSYNGPTGANVLTF.

This chain links TRBV11-2 with TRBJ2-7; TRBD2 aligns across 8 bases. Germline values: CDR1 SGHAT, CDR2 FQNNGV. The V and J ends lost 8 bases and 4 bases, in that order; junction bases with no gene match: 7. This CDR3 has 13 amino acids. The CDR3 nucleotides are TGTGCCAGCCGAGCGGGAGCAAAGTACGAGCAGTACTTC. It is translated as CASRAGAKYEQYF.

The chain combines TRBV10-3 with TRBJ1-1, with a weak D call TRBD1 (5 bases). The length of the CDR3 is 16 residues. In germline, CDR1 is ENHRY, CDR2 SYGVKD. Trimming stripped 0 bases from V and 3 bases from J, with 14 bases between. CDR3 nucleotide sequence: TGTGCCATCAGTGAGTCTCACGGGGGAGGTGACACTGAAGCTTTCTTT. Its protein is CAISESHGGGDTEAFF.

The rearrangement joins TRBV7-9 to TRBJ1-1; D gene unclear. The germline V and J ends were trimmed by 5 bases and 4 bases, with 11 bases remaining between them. CDR1 and CDR2 from the germline V gene are SEHNR and FQNEAQ (reference sequence). CDR3 length: 13 amino acids. The CDR3 DNA is TGTGCCAGCAGCCACGGGCTGGGCACTGAAGCTTTCTTT. It yields the protein CASSHGLGTEAFF.

The CDR3 protein is CSARRVVEQYF. The CDR3 DNA sequence: TGCAGTGCTAGAAGGGTCGTGGAGCAGTACTTC. The chain couples TRBV20-1 to TRBJ2-7; D ambiguous. This CDR3 has 11 residues. CDR1 is DFQATT and CDR2 is SNEGSKA in the germline V gene (reference sequence). The V end was cut by 2 bases, the J end by 7 bases, with 9 bases between.

The chain links TRBV19 to TRBJ2-1, with D perhaps assigned TRBD1 or TRBD2 (6 bases each). CDR1 and CDR2 from the germline V gene are LNHDA and SQIVND (reference sequence). V shed 5 bases and J shed 7 bases, with 12 bases lying between them. CDR3 length equals 13 residues. The CDR3 nucleotides are TGTGCCAGTAGTTGGAGGGGGGCGAATGAGCAGTTCTTC. Translated, it gives CASSWRGANEQFF.